The entry that follows covers one T cell receptor beta chain sequence. In the original analysis: From reference gene primer amplification, estimates of nucleated cell counts were derived. TCRdb's table, derived via immunoSEQ multiplex PCR, lists solely in-frame clones and lacks some. V and J calls and clone size come straight from that table; D and trimming were deduced from the DNA. The data contain approximately 240,000 clones, 83% of them seen just once; the ten biggest clones take up around 5.9%. This record comes from a study of blood T cell repertoires in COVID-19. About the study: COVID-19 samples collected from the United States, Italy and Spain covered acute and convalescent phases. Nucleic acid was either cDNA or gDNA, and it came from T cells, B-cell-depleted T cells, or PBMCs.

The TCR originated in a human donor in a cohort sampled during active COVID-19. Sequencing input: peripheral blood.

Here the CDR3 reads CASSSTGGADEQYF. The CDR3 bases are TGTGCCAGCTCCAGTACAGGGGGCGCGGACGAGCAGTACTTC. This chain connects TRBV18 to TRBJ2-7; 9 nucleotides match TRBD1. Germline CDR1 KGHSH, CDR2 LQKENI. Losses at the gene ends were 6 bases for V and 5 bases for J; bases not matched to a gene: 8. The CDR3 is made up of 14 amino acids.